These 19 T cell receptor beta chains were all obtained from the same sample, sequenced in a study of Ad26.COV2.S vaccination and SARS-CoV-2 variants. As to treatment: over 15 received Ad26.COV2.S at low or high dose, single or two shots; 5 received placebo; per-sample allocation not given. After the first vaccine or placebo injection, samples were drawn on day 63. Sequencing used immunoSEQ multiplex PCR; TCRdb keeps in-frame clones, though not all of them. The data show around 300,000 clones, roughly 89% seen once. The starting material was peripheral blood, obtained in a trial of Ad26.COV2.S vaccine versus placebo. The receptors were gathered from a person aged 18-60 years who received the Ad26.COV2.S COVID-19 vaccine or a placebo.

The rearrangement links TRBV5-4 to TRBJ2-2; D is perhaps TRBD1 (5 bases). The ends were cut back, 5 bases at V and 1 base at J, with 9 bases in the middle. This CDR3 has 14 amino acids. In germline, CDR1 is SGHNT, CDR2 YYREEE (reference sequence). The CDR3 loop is CASRSDRNTGELFF. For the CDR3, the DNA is TGTGCCAGCAGATCAGACAGGAACACCGGGGAGCTGTTTTTT.

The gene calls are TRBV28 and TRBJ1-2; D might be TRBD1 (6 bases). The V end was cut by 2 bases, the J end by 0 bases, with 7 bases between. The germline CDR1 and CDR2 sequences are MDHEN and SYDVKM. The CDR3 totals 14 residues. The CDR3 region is CASSLGTPNYGYTF. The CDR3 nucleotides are TGTGCCAGCAGTTTAGGGACACCTAACTATGGCTACACCTTC.

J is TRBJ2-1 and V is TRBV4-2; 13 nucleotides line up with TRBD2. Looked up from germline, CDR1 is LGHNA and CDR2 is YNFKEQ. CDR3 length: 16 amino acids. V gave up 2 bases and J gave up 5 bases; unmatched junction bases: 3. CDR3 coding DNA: TGTGCCAGCAGCCAAACCGGGACTAGCGGGAACAATGAGCAGTTCTTC. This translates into CASSQTGTSGNNEQFF.

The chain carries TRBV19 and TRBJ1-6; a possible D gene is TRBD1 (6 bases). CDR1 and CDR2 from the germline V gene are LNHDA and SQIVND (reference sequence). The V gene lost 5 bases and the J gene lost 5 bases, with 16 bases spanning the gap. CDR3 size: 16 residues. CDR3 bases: TGTGCCAGTAGTCTAGTAGGGGGACACAATAATTCACCCCTCCACTTT. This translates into CASSLVGGHNNSPLHF. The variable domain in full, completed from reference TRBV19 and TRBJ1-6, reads DGGITQSPKYLFRKEGQNVTLSCEQNLNHDAMYWYRQDPGQGLRLIYYSQIVNDFQKGDIAEGYSVSREKKESFPLTVTSAQKNPTAFYLCASSLVGGHNNSPLHFGNGTRLTVT.

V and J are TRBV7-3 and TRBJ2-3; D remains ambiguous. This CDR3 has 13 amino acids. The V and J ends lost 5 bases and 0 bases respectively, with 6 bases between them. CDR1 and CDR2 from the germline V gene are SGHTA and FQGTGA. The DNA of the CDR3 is TGTGCCAGCAGCGGAAGTAGCACAGATACGCAGTATTTT. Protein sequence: CASSGSSTDTQYF. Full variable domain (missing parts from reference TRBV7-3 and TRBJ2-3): GAGVSQTPSNKVTEKGKYVELRCDPISGHTALYWYRQSLGQGPEFLIYFQGTGAADDSGLPNDRFFAVRPEGSVSTLKIQRTERGDSAVYLCASSGSSTDTQYFGPGTRLTVL.

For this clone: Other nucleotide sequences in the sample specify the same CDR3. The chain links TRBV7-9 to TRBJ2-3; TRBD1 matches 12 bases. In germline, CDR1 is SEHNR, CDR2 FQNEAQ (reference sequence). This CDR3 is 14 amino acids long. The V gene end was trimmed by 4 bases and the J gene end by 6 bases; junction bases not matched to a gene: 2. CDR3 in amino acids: CASSSGTGGDTQYF. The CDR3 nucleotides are TGTGCCAGCAGCTCAGGGACAGGGGGCGATACGCAGTATTTT.

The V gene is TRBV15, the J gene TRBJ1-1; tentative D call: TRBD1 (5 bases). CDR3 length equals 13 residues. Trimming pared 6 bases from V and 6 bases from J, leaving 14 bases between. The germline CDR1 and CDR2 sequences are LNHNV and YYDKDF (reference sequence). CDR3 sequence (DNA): TGTGCCACCAGACGGGACTCCGGACCTGAAGCTTTCTTT. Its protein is CATRRDSGPEAFF.

In DNA form, the CDR3 reads TGTGCCAGCAACCTGGGAGGGGAGGTGGGCACCGGGGAGCTGTTTTTT. This translates into CASNLGGEVGTGELFF. The chain has TRBV5-4 and TRBJ2-2; 7 bases agree with TRBD2. The germline CDR1 and CDR2 sequences are SGHNT and YYREEE (reference sequence). V shed 6 bases, J shed 4 bases, and the junction held 12 bases outside the gene matches. The CDR3 spans 16 residues.

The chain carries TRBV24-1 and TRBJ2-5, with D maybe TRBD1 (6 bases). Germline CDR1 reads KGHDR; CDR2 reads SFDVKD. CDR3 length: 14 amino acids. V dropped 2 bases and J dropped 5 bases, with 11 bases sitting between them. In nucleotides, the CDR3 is TGTGCCACCAGTGATTCCAGGGGATCGGAGACCCAGTACTTC. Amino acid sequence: CATSDSRGSETQYF.

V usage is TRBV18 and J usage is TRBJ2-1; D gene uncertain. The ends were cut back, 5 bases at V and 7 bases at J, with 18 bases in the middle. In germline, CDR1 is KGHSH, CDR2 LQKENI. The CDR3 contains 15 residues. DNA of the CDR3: TGTGCCAGCTCAACCTCCACCGATAGGGTTAATGAGCAGTTCTTC. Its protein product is CASSTSTDRVNEQFF.

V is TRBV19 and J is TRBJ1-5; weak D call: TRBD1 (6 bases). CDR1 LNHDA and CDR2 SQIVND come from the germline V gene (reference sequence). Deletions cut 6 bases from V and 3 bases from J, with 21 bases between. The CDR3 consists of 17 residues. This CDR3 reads CASSSILQGGYNQPQHF. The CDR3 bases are TGTGCCAGTAGCTCCATTCTCCAAGGGGGATACAATCAGCCCCAGCATTTT. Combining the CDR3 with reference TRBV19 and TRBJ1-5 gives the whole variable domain DGGITQSPKYLFRKEGQNVTLSCEQNLNHDAMYWYRQDPGQGLRLIYYSQIVNDFQKGDIAEGYSVSREKKESFPLTVTSAQKNPTAFYLCASSSILQGGYNQPQHFGDGTRLSIL.

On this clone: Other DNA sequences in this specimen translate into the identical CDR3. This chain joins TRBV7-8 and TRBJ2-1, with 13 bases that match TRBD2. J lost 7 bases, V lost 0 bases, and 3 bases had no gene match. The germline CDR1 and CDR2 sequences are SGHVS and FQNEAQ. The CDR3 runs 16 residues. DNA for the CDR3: TGTGCCAGCAGCTTAGCAGGACTAGCGGGAGTTAATGAGCAGTTCTTC. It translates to CASSLAGLAGVNEQFF.

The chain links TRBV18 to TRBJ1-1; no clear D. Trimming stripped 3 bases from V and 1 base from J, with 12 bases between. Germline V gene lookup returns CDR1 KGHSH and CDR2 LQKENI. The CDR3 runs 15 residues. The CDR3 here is CASSPSDEPNTEAFF. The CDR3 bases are TGTGCCAGCTCACCTTCGGACGAACCGAACACTGAAGCTTTCTTT.

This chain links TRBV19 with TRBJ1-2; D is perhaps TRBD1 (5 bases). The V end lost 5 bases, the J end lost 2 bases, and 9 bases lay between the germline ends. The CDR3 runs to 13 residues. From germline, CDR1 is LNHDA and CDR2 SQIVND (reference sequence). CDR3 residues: CASSSRQNYGYTF. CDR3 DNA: TGTGCCAGTAGTTCCCGACAGAACTATGGCTACACCTTC.

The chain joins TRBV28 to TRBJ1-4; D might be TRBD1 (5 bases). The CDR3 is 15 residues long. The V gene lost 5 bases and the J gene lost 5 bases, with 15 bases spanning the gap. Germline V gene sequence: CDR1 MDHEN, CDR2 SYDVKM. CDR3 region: CASSTYRDANEKLFF. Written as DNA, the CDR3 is TGTGCCAGCAGTACCTACCGGGACGCCAATGAAAAACTGTTTTTT.

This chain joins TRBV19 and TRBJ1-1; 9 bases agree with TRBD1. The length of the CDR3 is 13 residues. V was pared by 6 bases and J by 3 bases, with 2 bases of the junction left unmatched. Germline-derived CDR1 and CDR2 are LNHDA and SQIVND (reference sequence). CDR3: CASRNRGHTEAFF. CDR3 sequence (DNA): TGTGCCAGTAGGAACAGGGGGCACACTGAAGCTTTCTTT.

CDR3 residues: CASTPWGATNEKLFF. DNA for the CDR3: TGTGCCAGCACCCCATGGGGGGCAACTAATGAAAAACTGTTTTTT. V is TRBV28 and J is TRBJ1-4; a weak D match, TRBD1 (5 bases). The germline CDR1 and CDR2 sequences are MDHEN and SYDVKM. With 7 bases removed from V and 0 bases from J, the gap between germline ends came to 12 bases. CDR3 length: 15 amino acids.

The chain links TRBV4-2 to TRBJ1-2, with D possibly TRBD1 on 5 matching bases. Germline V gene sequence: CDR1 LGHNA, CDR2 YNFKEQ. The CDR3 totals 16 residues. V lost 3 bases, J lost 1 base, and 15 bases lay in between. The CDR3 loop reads CASSHTDSPGNYGYTF. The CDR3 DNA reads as TGTGCCAGCAGCCATACCGACAGCCCGGGTAACTATGGCTACACCTTC.

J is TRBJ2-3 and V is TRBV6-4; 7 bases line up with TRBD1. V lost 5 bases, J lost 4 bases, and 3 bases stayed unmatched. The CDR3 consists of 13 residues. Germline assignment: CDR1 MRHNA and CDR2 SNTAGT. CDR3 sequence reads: CASSTGVADTQYF. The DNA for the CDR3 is TGTGCCAGCAGTACAGGGGTCGCAGATACGCAGTATTTT.